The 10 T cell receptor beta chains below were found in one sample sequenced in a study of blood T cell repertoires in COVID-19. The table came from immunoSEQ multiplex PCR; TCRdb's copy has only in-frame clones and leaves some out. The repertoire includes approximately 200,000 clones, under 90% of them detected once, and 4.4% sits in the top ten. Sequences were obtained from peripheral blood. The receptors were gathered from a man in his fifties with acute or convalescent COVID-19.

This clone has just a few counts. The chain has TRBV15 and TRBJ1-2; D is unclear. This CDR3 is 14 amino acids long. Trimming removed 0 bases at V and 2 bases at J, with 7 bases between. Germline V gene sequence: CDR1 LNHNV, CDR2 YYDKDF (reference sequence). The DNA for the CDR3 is TGTGCCACCAGCAGAGATGACAACAACTATGGCTACACCTTC. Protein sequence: CATSRDDNNYGYTF.

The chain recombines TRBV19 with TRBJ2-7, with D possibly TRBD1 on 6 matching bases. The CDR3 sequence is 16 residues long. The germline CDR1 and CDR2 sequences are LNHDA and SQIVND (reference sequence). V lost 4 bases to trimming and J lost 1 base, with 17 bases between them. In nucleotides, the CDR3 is TGTGCCAGTAGTAAAGGGACATGGCGAGAATCCTACGAGCAGTACTTC. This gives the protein CASSKGTWRESYEQYF.

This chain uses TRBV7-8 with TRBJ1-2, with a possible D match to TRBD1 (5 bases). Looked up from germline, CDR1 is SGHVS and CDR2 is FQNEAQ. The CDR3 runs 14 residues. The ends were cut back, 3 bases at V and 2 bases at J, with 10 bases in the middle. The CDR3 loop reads CASSFDSPNYGYTF. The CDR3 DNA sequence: TGTGCCAGCAGCTTCGACAGTCCGAACTATGGCTACACCTTC.

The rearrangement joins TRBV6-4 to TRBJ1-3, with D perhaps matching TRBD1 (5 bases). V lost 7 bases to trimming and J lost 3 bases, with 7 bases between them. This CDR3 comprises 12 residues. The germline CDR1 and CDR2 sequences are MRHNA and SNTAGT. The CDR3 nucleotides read TGTGCCAGCACAGGGTATGGAAACACCATATATTTT. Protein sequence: CASTGYGNTIYF.

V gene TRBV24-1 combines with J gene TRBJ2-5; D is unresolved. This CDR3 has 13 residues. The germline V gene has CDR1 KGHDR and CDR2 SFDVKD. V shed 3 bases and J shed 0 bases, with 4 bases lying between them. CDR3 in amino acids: CATSDGHQETQYF. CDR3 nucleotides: TGTGCCACCAGTGATGGGCACCAAGAGACCCAGTACTTC.

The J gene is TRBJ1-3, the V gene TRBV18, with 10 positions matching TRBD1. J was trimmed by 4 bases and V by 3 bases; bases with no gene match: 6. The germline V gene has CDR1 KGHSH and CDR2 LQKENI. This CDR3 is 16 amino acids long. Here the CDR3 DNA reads TGTGCCAGCTCACCGGGACAGGGGAACCGGGGAAACACCATATATTTT. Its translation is CASSPGQGNRGNTIYF. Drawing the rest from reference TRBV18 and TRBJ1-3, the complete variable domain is NAGVMQNPRHLVRRRGQEARLRCSPMKGHSHVYWYRQLPEEGLKFMVYLQKENIIDESGMPKERFSAEFPKEGPSILRIQQVVRGDSAAYFCASSPGQGNRGNTIYFGEGSWLTVV.

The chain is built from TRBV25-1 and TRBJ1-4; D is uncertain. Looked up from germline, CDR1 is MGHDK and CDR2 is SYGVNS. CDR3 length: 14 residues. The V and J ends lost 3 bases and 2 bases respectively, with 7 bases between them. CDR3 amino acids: CASSDSRTNEKLFF. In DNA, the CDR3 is TGTGCCAGCAGTGATAGTCGGACTAATGAAAAACTGTTTTTT.

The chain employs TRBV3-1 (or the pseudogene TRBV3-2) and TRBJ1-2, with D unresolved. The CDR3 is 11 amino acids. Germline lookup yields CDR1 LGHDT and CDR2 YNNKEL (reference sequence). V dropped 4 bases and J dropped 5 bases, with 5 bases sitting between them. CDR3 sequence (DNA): TGTGCCAGCAGCCTCGGGTATGGCTACACCTTC. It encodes CASSLGYGYTF.

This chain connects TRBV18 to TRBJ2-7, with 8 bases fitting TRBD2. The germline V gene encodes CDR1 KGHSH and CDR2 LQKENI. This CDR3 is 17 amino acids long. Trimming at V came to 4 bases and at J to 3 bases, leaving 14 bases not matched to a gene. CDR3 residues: CASSRGRGGGTNYEQYF. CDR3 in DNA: TGTGCCAGCTCACGGGGGCGCGGCGGGGGGACCAACTACGAGCAGTACTTC. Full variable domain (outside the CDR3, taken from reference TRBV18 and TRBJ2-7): NAGVMQNPRHLVRRRGQEARLRCSPMKGHSHVYWYRQLPEEGLKFMVYLQKENIIDESGMPKERFSAEFPKEGPSILRIQQVVRGDSAAYFCASSRGRGGGTNYEQYFGPGTRLTVT.

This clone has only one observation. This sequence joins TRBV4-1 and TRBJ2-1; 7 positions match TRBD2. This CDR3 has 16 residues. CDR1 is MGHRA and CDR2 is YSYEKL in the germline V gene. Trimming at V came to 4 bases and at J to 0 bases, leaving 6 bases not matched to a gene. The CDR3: CASSRVLAVSYNEQFF. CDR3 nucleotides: TGCGCCAGCAGCCGCGTTCTAGCGGTCTCCTACAATGAGCAGTTCTTC.